The 18 T cell receptor beta chains below come from one sample, sequenced in a study of T cells after yellow fever vaccination. TCRdb re-called the 5' RACE reads through MiXCR, storing one row per CDR3 protein. This repertoire shows just under 600,000 distinct CDR3 sequences, roughly 14% found once; its top ten account for over 12%. This specimen consisted of PBMCs, obtained on the day of the yellow fever booster vaccination. These receptors came from a man aged 25-45 years who received the YFV17D yellow fever vaccine.

Here the CDR3 DNA reads TGTGCCACCAGCAGTAGACAGGCCTACGAGCAGTACTTC. Amino acids: CATSSRQAYEQYF. The V and J genes are TRBV15 and TRBJ2-7, with a weak D call TRBD1 (6 bases). Between the trimmed V and J ends, which lost 3 bases and 2 bases, there was a span of 8 bases. Germline-derived CDR1 and CDR2 are LNHNV and YYDKDF (reference sequence). CDR3 length: 13 amino acids. The variable domain in full, with the rest retrieved from reference TRBV15 and TRBJ2-7, is DAMVIQNPRYQVTQFGKPVTLSCSQTLNHNVMYWYQQKSSQAPKLLFHYYDKDFNNEADTPDNFQSRRPNTSFCFLDIRSPGLGDTAMYLCATSSRQAYEQYFGPGTRLTVT.

This clonotype was seen at least ten times. V and J are TRBV29-1 and TRBJ2-1, with D possibly being TRBD1 (5 bases). V shed 6 bases and J shed 0 bases, with 6 bases lying between them. The germline V gene has CDR1 SQVTM and CDR2 ANQGSEA. This CDR3 region has 12 residues. The CDR3 DNA reads TGCAGCGTCAGGGTCTCCTACAATGAGCAGTTCTTC. Its translation: CSVRVSYNEQFF.

This clonotype was observed a few times. The V call is TRBV7-8, the J call TRBJ2-7; TRBD2 aligns across 8 bases. CDR1 and CDR2 (germline): SGHVS, FQNEAQ. This CDR3 is 15 amino acids long. V was pared by 5 bases and J by 5 bases, with 11 bases of the junction left unmatched. Here the CDR3 DNA reads TGTGCCAGCAGCCCTTCGGGGGGGAGGGTGCACGAGCAGTACTTC. This translates into CASSPSGGRVHEQYF.

The chain uses TRBV6-5 and TRBJ2-1, with D unclear. V lost 8 bases and J 9 bases, leaving 14 bases between the germline ends. Per the germline V gene, CDR1 is MNHEY and CDR2 is SVGAGI. This CDR3 spans 12 amino acids. CDR3 region: CASWLGSGEQFF. The CDR3 nucleotides are TGTGCCAGCTGGCTGGGGTCCGGTGAGCAGTTCTTC.

The V call is TRBV7-8, the J call TRBJ2-1; TRBD2 agrees at 7 bases. Germline V gene sequence: CDR1 SGHVS, CDR2 FQNEAQ. CDR3 length: 17 residues. V lost 6 bases, J lost 2 bases, and 13 bases stayed unmatched. The DNA for the CDR3 is TGTGCCAGCAGGAGGGGCGGCGCTAGCGGTCCCTACAATGAGCAGTTCTTC. Translated: CASRRGGASGPYNEQFF.

This clonotype was counted a few times. The junction differs from germline at one of its ends, possibly a read error. J is TRBJ2-7 and V is TRBV7-2; TRBD1 matches at 10 bases. The CDR3 is 14 residues long. Germline assignment: CDR1 SGHTA and CDR2 FQGNSA. Here the CDR3 reads CASRLGTGEYEQYF. In DNA form, the CDR3 reads TGTGCCAGCAGGTTAGGGACAGGGGAGTACGAGCAGTACTTC.

This clonotype showed up just a few times. The chain links TRBV3-1 to TRBJ2-3, with 13 positions matching TRBD2. The V gene's germline CDR1 is LGHDT and CDR2 YNNKEL (reference sequence). The CDR3 is 18 amino acids. V trimming: 5 bases; J trimming: 3 bases; junction bases outside the gene matches: 11. CDR3 sequence (DNA): TGTGCCAGCAGCGAAGGACTAGCGGGAGATCGCGGAACAGATACGCAGTATTTT. Residues: CASSEGLAGDRGTDTQYF.

V and J are TRBV20-1 and TRBJ2-5, with D perhaps assigned TRBD1 or TRBD2 (5 bases each). Trimming removed 0 bases from V and 6 bases from J, with 20 bases in between. Germline CDR1 reads DFQATT; CDR2 reads SNEGSKA (reference sequence). The length of the CDR3 is 16 residues. The CDR3 loop reads CSARDFRKGPGKTQYF. CDR3 nucleotides: TGCAGTGCTAGAGATTTCCGGAAGGGGCCGGGAAAGACCCAGTACTTC.

This sequence joins TRBV5-4 and TRBJ2-1; D is ambiguous. Germline V CDR1 and CDR2: SGHNT, YYREEE (reference sequence). The ends were cut back, 4 bases at V and 5 bases at J, with 13 bases in the middle. CDR3 length: 14 residues. The CDR3 nucleotides are TGTGCCAGCAGCCTGAGTGGCAGAAACAATGAGCAGTTCTTC. Its protein is CASSLSGRNNEQFF.

This clonotype was observed a few times. J is TRBJ2-1 and V is TRBV6-1, with D possibly being TRBD1 or TRBD2 (5 bases each). V lost 8 bases and J lost 4, with 15 bases in between. The CDR3 covers 14 residues. The germline V gene encodes CDR1 MNHNS and CDR2 SASEGT. Here the CDR3 DNA reads TGTGCCAGCCCTTTACGGGGCCCTTACAATGAGCAGTTCTTC. Amino acid sequence: CASPLRGPYNEQFF.

V usage is TRBV6-1 and J usage is TRBJ2-1; no firm D call. The CDR3 runs to 16 residues. V lost 8 bases and J lost 0, with 17 bases in between. Germline V lookup: CDR1 MNHNS, CDR2 SASEGT. The CDR3 region is CASGGRVPSSYNEQFF. DNA for the CDR3: TGTGCCAGCGGTGGAAGGGTACCTAGCTCCTACAATGAGCAGTTCTTC.

V gene TRBV3-1 combines with J gene TRBJ2-1; TRBD2 matches 11 bases. V shed 11 bases, J shed 0 bases, and the junction held 15 bases outside the gene matches. The length of the CDR3 is 18 residues. Germline V gene lookup returns CDR1 LGHDT and CDR2 YNNKEL (reference sequence). Here the CDR3 DNA reads TGTGCCTTCTGGACTAGCGGGCGCGGAGGGGGCTCCTACAATGAGCAGTTCTTC. It specifies CAFWTSGRGGGSYNEQFF.

This sequence joins TRBV7-9 and TRBJ2-3; 11 nucleotides align to TRBD2. The CDR3 length is 15 residues. The J segment lost 5 bases and the V segment lost 5 bases, leaving 6 bases of the junction unmatched. The germline V gene has CDR1 SEHNR and CDR2 FQNEAQ (reference sequence). CDR3 nucleotides: TGTGCCAGCAGCGATACTAGCGGGAGAGGAGATACGCAGTATTTT. It is translated as CASSDTSGRGDTQYF.

This clonotype was picked up a small number of times. The chain links TRBV7-2 to TRBJ2-7, with a weak D call TRBD2 (5 bases). Germline assignment: CDR1 SGHTA and CDR2 FQGNSA. The V end was cut by 3 bases, the J end by 3 bases, with 12 bases between. The CDR3 spans 14 residues. CDR3 sequence reads: CASSLGRIGYEQYF. CDR3 in DNA: TGTGCCAGCAGCTTGGGGAGAATCGGCTACGAGCAGTACTTC.

The chain recombines TRBV6-6 with TRBJ1-5, with D perhaps TRBD1 (5 bases). Germline lookup yields CDR1 MNHNY and CDR2 SVGAGI (reference sequence). V was cut by 6 bases and J by 0 bases, with 6 bases left in between. The CDR3 is 13 residues long. In DNA, the CDR3 is TGTGCCAGCAGAGACAGTAGCAATCAGCCCCAGCATTTT. Protein sequence: CASRDSSNQPQHF.

This clonotype was observed a few times. V gene TRBV10-1 combines with J gene TRBJ2-3; TRBD1 matches at 8 bases. The J segment lost 2 bases and the V segment lost 10 bases, leaving 11 bases of the junction unmatched. This CDR3 has 15 residues. Germline lookup yields CDR1 WNHNN and CDR2 SYGVQD (reference sequence). The CDR3 nucleotides read TGCGCCATTGGCGACAGGGGAATAACCACAGATACGCAGTATTTT. Amino acid sequence: CAIGDRGITTDTQYF.

In this sample, this clonotype turned up a few times. V is TRBV5-1 and J is TRBJ2-3; a weak D match, TRBD2 (6 bases). The CDR3 extends over 16 amino acids. Trimming pared 4 bases from V and 0 bases from J, leaving 15 bases between. Germline lookup yields CDR1 SGHRS and CDR2 YFSETQ. The chain's CDR3 is CASSPGLGGSTDTQYF. CDR3 coding DNA: TGCGCCAGCAGCCCCGGACTCGGGGGAAGCACAGATACGCAGTATTTT.

This clonotype was detected only a few times. Written as DNA, the CDR3 is TGCAGTGCCCGGACAGGGGACGAAGGCTACACCTTC. Translation gives CSARTGDEGYTF. The genes are TRBV20-1 and TRBJ1-2, with 9 bases that match TRBD1. This CDR3 spans 12 amino acids. Germline V CDR1 and CDR2: DFQATT, SNEGSKA (reference sequence). V dropped 6 bases and J dropped 8; count of bases not matched to a gene: 7.